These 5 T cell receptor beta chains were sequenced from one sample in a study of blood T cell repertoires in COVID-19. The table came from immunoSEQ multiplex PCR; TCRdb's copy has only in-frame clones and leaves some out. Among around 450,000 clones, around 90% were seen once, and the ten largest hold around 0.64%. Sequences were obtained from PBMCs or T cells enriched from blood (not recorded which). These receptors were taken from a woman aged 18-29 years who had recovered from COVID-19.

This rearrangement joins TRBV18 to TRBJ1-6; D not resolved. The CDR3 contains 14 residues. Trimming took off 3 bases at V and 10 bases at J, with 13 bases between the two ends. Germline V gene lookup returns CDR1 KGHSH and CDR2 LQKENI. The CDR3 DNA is TGTGCCAGCTCACCCGGCGGGGTTCAGTCACCCCTCCACTTT. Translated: CASSPGGVQSPLHF.

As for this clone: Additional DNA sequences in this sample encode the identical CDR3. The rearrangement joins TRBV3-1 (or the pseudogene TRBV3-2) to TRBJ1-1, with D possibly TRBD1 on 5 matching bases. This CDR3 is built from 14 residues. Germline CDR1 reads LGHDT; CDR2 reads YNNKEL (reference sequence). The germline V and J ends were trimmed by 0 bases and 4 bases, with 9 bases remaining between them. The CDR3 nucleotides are TGTGCCAGCAGCCAAGAAACCCAGGGCACTGAAGCTTTCTTT. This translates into CASSQETQGTEAFF.

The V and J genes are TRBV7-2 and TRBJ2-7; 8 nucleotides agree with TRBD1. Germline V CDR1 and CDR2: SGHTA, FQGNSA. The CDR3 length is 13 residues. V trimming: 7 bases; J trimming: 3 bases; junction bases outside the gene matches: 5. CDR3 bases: TGTGCCAGCACTCGGACAGGGAACTACGAGCAGTACTTC. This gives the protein CASTRTGNYEQYF.

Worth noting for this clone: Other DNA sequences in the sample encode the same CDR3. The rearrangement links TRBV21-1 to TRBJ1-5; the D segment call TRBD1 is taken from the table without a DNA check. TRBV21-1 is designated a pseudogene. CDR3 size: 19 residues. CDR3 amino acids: CASSKEKGAVMGGNQPQHF. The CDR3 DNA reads TGTGCCAGCAGCAAAGAGAAGGGGGCGGTCATGGGCGGCAATCAGCCCCAGCATTTT.

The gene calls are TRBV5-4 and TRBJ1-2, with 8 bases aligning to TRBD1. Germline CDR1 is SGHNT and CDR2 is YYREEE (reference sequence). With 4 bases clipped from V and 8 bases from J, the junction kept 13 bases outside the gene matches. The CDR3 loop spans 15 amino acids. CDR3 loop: CASSRRAGGAGGYTF. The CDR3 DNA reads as TGTGCCAGCAGCCGAAGAGCAGGGGGCGCAGGAGGCTACACCTTC.